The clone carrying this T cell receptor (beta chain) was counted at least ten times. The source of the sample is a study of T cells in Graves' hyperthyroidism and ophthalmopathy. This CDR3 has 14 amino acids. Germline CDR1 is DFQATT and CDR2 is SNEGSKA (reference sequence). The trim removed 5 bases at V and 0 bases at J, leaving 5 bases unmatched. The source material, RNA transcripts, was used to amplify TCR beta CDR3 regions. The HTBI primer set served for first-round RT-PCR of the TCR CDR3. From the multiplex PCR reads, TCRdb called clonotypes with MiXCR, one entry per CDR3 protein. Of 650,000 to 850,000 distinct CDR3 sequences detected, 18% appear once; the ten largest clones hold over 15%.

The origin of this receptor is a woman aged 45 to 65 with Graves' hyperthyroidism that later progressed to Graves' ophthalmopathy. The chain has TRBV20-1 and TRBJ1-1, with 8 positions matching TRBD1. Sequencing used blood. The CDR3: CSAHTRGLNTEAFF. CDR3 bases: TGCAGTGCTCACACCAGGGGGCTGAACACTGAAGCTTTCTTT.